What follows are 23 T cell receptor beta chains derived from one specimen sequenced in a study of T cell changes during pregnancy in multiple sclerosis. Libraries were prepared by immunoSEQ multiplex PCR; TCRdb keeps only in-frame clonotypes and omits some of them. Here the sample spans 40,000 to 60,000 clones, approximately 90% being singletons. Here the sequenced sample was CD8+ T cells from peripheral blood mononuclear cells, taken in the second trimester of pregnancy. These receptors were taken from a female donor with multiple sclerosis, enrolled in a pregnancy study.

The rearrangement links TRBV6-6 to TRBJ1-1; D might be TRBD1 (6 bases). CDR3 length equals 13 residues. V lost 2 bases to trimming and J lost 4 bases, with 8 bases between them. Looked up from germline, CDR1 is MNHNY and CDR2 is SVGAGI (reference sequence). The CDR3 bases are TGTGCCAGCAGTTACCCAGGGGTCACTGAAGCTTTCTTT. Its protein product is CASSYPGVTEAFF.

This clone was detected only a few times. The chain combines TRBV11-2 with TRBJ1-5, with 12 nucleotides matching TRBD1. Germline lookup yields CDR1 SGHAT and CDR2 FQNNGV. Trimming at V came to 5 bases and at J to 7 bases, leaving 3 bases not matched to a gene. The CDR3 is made up of 14 amino acids. The CDR3 region has the DNA TGTGCCAGCAGCGGGACAGGGGGCGGACAGCCCCAGCATTTT. It codes for CASSGTGGGQPQHF.

This clone was picked up one time. The chain couples TRBV27 to TRBJ2-1; TRBD1 matches 9 bases. Looked up from germline, CDR1 is MNHEY and CDR2 is SMNVEV (reference sequence). Trimming took 6 bases from V and 8 from J; bases not matched to a gene: 14. CDR3 length: 16 amino acids. This CDR3 is CASRPKGGQGFDEQFF. CDR3 bases: TGTGCCAGCAGACCAAAGGGTGGACAGGGGTTCGATGAGCAGTTCTTC.

V gene TRBV19 combines with J gene TRBJ2-1; D gene unclear. The CDR3 consists of 11 residues. V lost 6 bases and J 9 bases, leaving 9 bases between the germline ends. From germline, CDR1 is LNHDA and CDR2 SQIVND (reference sequence). The CDR3 DNA reads TGTGCCAGTAGGTTTAGCTCTGAGCAGTTCTTC. It specifies CASRFSSEQFF. The complete variable domain, with remaining parts taken from reference TRBV19 and TRBJ2-1, reads DGGITQSPKYLFRKEGQNVTLSCEQNLNHDAMYWYRQDPGQGLRLIYYSQIVNDFQKGDIAEGYSVSREKKESFPLTVTSAQKNPTAFYLCASRFSSEQFFGPGTRLTVL.

V is TRBV2 and J is TRBJ2-1; 7 positions agree with TRBD1. V lost 8 bases to trimming and J lost 4 bases; unmatched junction nucleotides: 5. The germline gives CDR1 SNHLY, CDR2 FYNNEI. The CDR3 runs to 13 residues. CDR3 loop: CASWAGGYNEQFF. The CDR3 DNA reads TGTGCCAGCTGGGCAGGGGGATACAATGAGCAGTTCTTC.

This chain links TRBV21-1 with TRBJ1-6; the table's D call of TRBD1 was not tested on the DNA. TRBV21-1 has pseudogene status. CDR3 length: 22 amino acids. The CDR3 bases are TGTGCCAGCAGACTAATGACCTTCGTGGGGGACAGGGGTCCTTGTATTAATTCACCCCTCCACTTT. This sequence encodes CASRLMTFVGDRGPCINSPLHF.

The table lists this clone with a few counts. V usage is TRBV6-4 and J usage is TRBJ2-1; TRBD1 matches at 12 bases. The CDR3 runs to 15 residues. V lost 3 bases to trimming and J lost 8 bases; unmatched junction nucleotides: 5. Looked up from germline, CDR1 is MRHNA and CDR2 is SNTAGT. CDR3 residues: CASSEGGQGADEQFF. DNA of the CDR3: TGTGCCAGCAGTGAGGGGGGACAGGGGGCGGATGAGCAGTTCTTC.

The chain links TRBV9 to TRBJ2-5; the match to TRBD1 covers 11 bases. The V segment lost 0 bases and the J segment 3 bases; nucleotides outside the gene matches: 4. The length of the CDR3 is 16 residues. Germline CDR1 and CDR2: SGDLS and YYNGEE. CDR3 coding DNA: TGTGCCAGCAGCGTAGGGACAGGGGGCAAAGAAGAGACCCAGTACTTC. Translating gives CASSVGTGGKEETQYF.

The CDR3 sequence: CASSYGQGTYEQYF. The CDR3 DNA is TGTGCCAGCAGTTATGGACAGGGCACCTACGAGCAGTACTTC. The chain recombines TRBV6-5 with TRBJ2-7; 8 nucleotides match TRBD1. The CDR3 has 14 residues. With 3 bases clipped from V and 2 bases from J, the junction kept 3 bases outside the gene matches. Germline lookup yields CDR1 MNHEY and CDR2 SVGAGI.

The gene calls are TRBV7-8 and TRBJ2-3; 9 bases align to TRBD2. J was trimmed by 6 bases and V by 7 bases; bases with no gene match: 8. The CDR3 consists of 14 residues. Germline CDR1 reads SGHVS; CDR2 reads FQNEAQ. The CDR3 DNA follows: TGTGCCAGCACCCCGGGGAGCGGGGGGGATACGCAGTATTTT. Its protein is CASTPGSGGDTQYF. Filled out from reference TRBV7-8 and TRBJ2-3, the complete variable domain reads GAGVSQSPRYKVAKRGQDVALRCDPISGHVSLFWYQQALGQGPEFLTYFQNEAQLDKSGLPSDRFFAERPEGSVSTLKIQRTQQEDSAVYLCASTPGSGGDTQYFGPGTRLTVL.

This clone has only one observation. The chain is built from TRBV19 and TRBJ1-1, with 8 bases fitting TRBD1. Germline assignment: CDR1 LNHDA and CDR2 SQIVND (reference sequence). J lost 2 bases, V lost 7 bases, and 9 bases had no gene match. The CDR3 has 15 amino acids. CDR3: CASILLTGGNTEAFF. Written as DNA, the CDR3 is TGTGCCAGTATCCTCCTCACAGGGGGAAACACTGAAGCTTTCTTT. Filled out from reference TRBV19 and TRBJ1-1, the complete variable domain reads DGGITQSPKYLFRKEGQNVTLSCEQNLNHDAMYWYRQDPGQGLRLIYYSQIVNDFQKGDIAEGYSVSREKKESFPLTVTSAQKNPTAFYLCASILLTGGNTEAFFGQGTRLTVV.

The J gene is TRBJ1-2, the V gene TRBV10-3; a weak D match, TRBD1 (5 bases). Germline-derived CDR1 and CDR2 are ENHRY and SYGVKD. Trimming left V 8 bases short and J 8 bases short, with 12 bases between. CDR3 size: 11 residues. The CDR3: CAIQGGYGYTF. The CDR3 bases are TGTGCCATCCAGGGAGGGTACGGCTACACCTTC.

V usage is TRBV7-3 and J usage is TRBJ2-1; the D gene is possibly TRBD2 (6 bases). Germline V gene data show CDR1 as SGHTA and CDR2 as FQGTGA. The CDR3 sequence is 16 residues long. V dropped 2 bases and J dropped 7 bases, with 18 bases sitting between them. CDR3 sequence reads: CASSLGGGLQVNEQFF. The CDR3 DNA reads TGTGCCAGCAGCTTAGGTGGTGGACTACAGGTGAATGAGCAGTTCTTC.

This chain connects TRBV7-9 to TRBJ2-1; maybe TRBD1 (6 bases). V was trimmed by 2 bases and J by 6 bases, leaving 14 bases between them. The CDR3 spans 15 residues. The germline CDR1 and CDR2 sequences are SEHNR and FQNEAQ (reference sequence). In nucleotides, the CDR3 is TGTGCCAGCAGCTTAACGGTAGGGGGTCCCAATGAGCAGTTCTTC. Amino acids: CASSLTVGGPNEQFF. Variable domain in full (rest from reference TRBV7-9 and TRBJ2-1): DTGVSQNPRHKITKRGQNVTFRCDPISEHNRLYWYRQTLGQGPEFLTYFQNEAQLEKSRLLSDRFSAERPKGSFSTLEIQRTEQGDSAMYLCASSLTVGGPNEQFFGPGTRLTVL.

V and J are TRBV4-1 and TRBJ2-4, with TRBD1 identical over 8 bases. V trimming: 3 bases; J trimming: 8 bases; junction bases outside the gene matches: 6. Germline V CDR1 and CDR2: MGHRA, YSYEKL. The CDR3 contains 14 residues. CDR3 sequence (DNA): TGCGCCAGCAGCCAGAATTCAGGGGGCGACATTCAGTACTTC. Amino acids: CASSQNSGGDIQYF.

V is TRBV6-5 and J is TRBJ1-1; D is ambiguous. V shed 2 bases and J shed 2 bases, with 9 bases lying between them. The length of the CDR3 is 14 residues. Germline CDR1 reads MNHEY; CDR2 reads SVGAGI. The CDR3 DNA reads as TGTGCCAGCAGTTACGTTGGAGGTAACACTGAAGCTTTCTTT. Residues: CASSYVGGNTEAFF.

The V and J genes are TRBV6-5 and TRBJ2-3; 9 bases are a match to TRBD1. Germline V gene sequence: CDR1 MNHEY, CDR2 SVGAGI. The CDR3 runs to 16 residues. V lost 2 bases, J lost 1 base, and 4 bases stayed unmatched. CDR3 in amino acids: CASSYTRDRGTDTQYF. For the CDR3, the DNA is TGTGCCAGCAGTTACACCCGGGACAGGGGCACAGATACGCAGTATTTT.

V gene TRBV14 combines with J gene TRBJ2-5; 9 bases are shared with TRBD2. The germline gives CDR1 SGHDN, CDR2 FVKESK. The CDR3 runs to 17 residues. After removal of 2 bases from V and 3 bases from J, the junction contained 10 bases not matched to a gene. In DNA form, the CDR3 reads TGTGCCAGCAGCCAATTCCAAATAGCGGGGGTGGAAGAGACCCAGTACTTC. Protein: CASSQFQIAGVEETQYF.

The rearrangement links TRBV7-9 to TRBJ1-1; D not certain. The CDR3 has 12 residues. Looked up from germline, CDR1 is SEHNR and CDR2 is FQNEAQ (reference sequence). Deletions cut 2 bases from V and 8 bases from J, with 9 bases between. Here the CDR3 DNA reads TGTGCCAGCAGCTTAAGCGGGAAAGAAGCTTTCTTT. As protein: CASSLSGKEAFF.

This chain joins TRBV13 and TRBJ2-5; D is unresolved. This CDR3 spans 13 amino acids. Germline V gene lookup returns CDR1 PRHDT and CDR2 FYEKMQ (reference sequence). V dropped 1 base and J dropped 1 base, with 4 bases sitting between them. DNA for the CDR3: TGTGCCAGCAGCTTAGCAGTCCAAGAGACCCAGTACTTC. It encodes CASSLAVQETQYF.

The chain is built from TRBV5-6 and TRBJ1-1; 7 bases are a match to TRBD1. The CDR3 runs 15 residues. The V segment lost 2 bases and the J segment 0 bases; nucleotides outside the gene matches: 4. Looked up from germline, CDR1 is SGHDT and CDR2 is YYEEEE. In nucleotides, the CDR3 is TGTGCCAGCAGCTTTGTGACAGGGATGAACACTGAAGCTTTCTTT. Translating gives CASSFVTGMNTEAFF.

Concerning this clone: The sample holds other DNA sequences that translate to the same CDR3. The chain joins TRBV5-6 to TRBJ2-1; tentatively, D is TRBD2 (6 bases). V shed 0 bases and J shed 10 bases, with 8 bases lying between them. Germline CDR1 is SGHDT and CDR2 is YYEEEE. The CDR3 is 12 residues long. The CDR3 protein is CASSLGRGEQFF. DNA for the CDR3: TGTGCCAGCAGCTTGGGACGGGGGGAGCAGTTCTTC.

This sequence joins TRBV5-1 and TRBJ2-3; D is unclear. CDR1 SGHRS and CDR2 YFSETQ come from the germline V gene. The CDR3 loop spans 13 amino acids. The ends were cut back, 5 bases at V and 0 bases at J, with 7 bases in the middle. CDR3 region: CASRQLSTDTQYF. The CDR3 DNA is TGCGCCAGCAGACAGCTTAGCACAGATACGCAGTATTTT.